Presented here are 29 T cell receptor beta chains from one specimen sequenced in a study of T cell responses to AZD1222 COVID-19 vaccine. TCRdb keeps only in-frame clones here, not all; method: immunoSEQ multiplex PCR. The sample includes 150,000 or so clones, about 91% of them seen just once. The sample was peripheral blood, taken on day 0 of AZD1222 vaccination. These receptors were obtained from an adult in good health.

This sequence joins TRBV19 and TRBJ2-3; 9 bases match TRBD2. J lost 0 bases, V lost 11 bases, and 6 bases had no gene match. The CDR3 has 14 residues. Germline CDR1 LNHDA, CDR2 SQIVND (reference sequence). CDR3 sequence reads: CASSTSGSTDTQYF. As DNA, the CDR3 is TGTGCCTCATCGACTAGCGGTAGCACAGATACGCAGTATTTT. The full variable domain, its missing parts supplied by reference TRBV19 and TRBJ2-3, is DGGITQSPKYLFRKEGQNVTLSCEQNLNHDAMYWYRQDPGQGLRLIYYSQIVNDFQKGDIAEGYSVSREKKESFPLTVTSAQKNPTAFYLCASSTSGSTDTQYFGPGTRLTVL.

The V gene is TRBV7-8, the J gene TRBJ1-2; tentative D call: TRBD1 (6 bases). The CDR3 loop spans 17 amino acids. Trimming cost V 7 bases and J 4 bases, with 25 bases left between them. The germline CDR1 and CDR2 sequences are SGHVS and FQNEAQ. CDR3 sequence reads: CASTGGRDGQIRYGYTF. CDR3 coding DNA: TGTGCCAGCACGGGGGGGCGGGACGGTCAAATCCGCTATGGCTACACCTTC.

The chain joins TRBV6-5 to TRBJ1-4; TRBD1 might be the D (5 bases). The length of the CDR3 is 15 residues. V lost 6 bases and J lost 2, with 13 bases in between. CDR1 and CDR2 from the germline V gene are MNHEY and SVGAGI. CDR3 nucleotides: TGTGCCAGCAGCGCCGCCCGACAGACTAATGAAAAACTGTTTTTT. Amino acid sequence: CASSAARQTNEKLFF.

The chain combines TRBV2 with TRBJ2-1, with D possibly TRBD2 on 5 matching bases. From germline, CDR1 is SNHLY and CDR2 FYNNEI. CDR3 length equals 15 residues. Trimming removed 6 bases from V and 4 bases from J, with 16 bases in between. CDR3 bases: TGTGCCAGCAGGGAAACTGATAGCGAATACAATGAGCAGTTCTTC. Amino acids: CASRETDSEYNEQFF.

The gene calls are TRBV3-1 (or the pseudogene TRBV3-2) and TRBJ1-2, with 11 bases identical to TRBD1. The V and J ends lost 3 bases and 8 bases, in that order; junction bases with no gene match: 8. The germline CDR1 and CDR2 sequences are LGHDT and YNNKEL (reference sequence). The CDR3 runs to 15 residues. The CDR3 nucleotides read TGTGCCAGCAGCCACCGGGACAGGGGGTCGGGAGGCTACACCTTC. Its translation is CASSHRDRGSGGYTF.

The CDR3 sequence: CASSLAASGRGWTGELFF. The CDR3 DNA sequence: TGTGCCAGCAGCTTAGCGGCTAGCGGGAGGGGATGGACCGGGGAGCTGTTTTTT. The chain combines TRBV7-6 with TRBJ2-2, with 12 bases fitting TRBD2. Germline assignment: CDR1 SGHVS and CDR2 FNYEAQ. V lost 0 bases and J lost 5; bases outside the gene matches: 7. This CDR3 comprises 18 residues.

The gene calls are TRBV14 and TRBJ2-5; 9 bases line up with TRBD1. The germline gives CDR1 SGHDN, CDR2 FVKESK. The CDR3 sequence is 14 residues long. V lost 1 base and J lost 4; bases outside the gene matches: 1. The DNA of the CDR3 is TGTGCCAGCAGCCAAGGACAGGGGGGAGAGACCCAGTACTTC. The encoded protein is CASSQGQGGETQYF.

The J gene is TRBJ2-2, the V gene TRBV19; possible D gene TRBD2, 5 bases. This CDR3 region has 15 residues. The germline V gene encodes CDR1 LNHDA and CDR2 SQIVND (reference sequence). V lost 1 base and J 3 bases, leaving 9 bases between the germline ends. Here the CDR3 DNA reads TGTGCCAGTAGTATAGTCGGGGTCTACACCGGGGAGCTGTTTTTT. It codes for CASSIVGVYTGELFF.

CDR3 sequence: CASSGGETQYF. The CDR3 nucleotides read TGTGCCAGCAGCGGGGGAGAGACCCAGTACTTC. The V and J genes are TRBV6-2 or TRBV6-3 and TRBJ2-5, with D perhaps matching TRBD2 (6 bases). The germline V and J ends were trimmed by 6 bases and 4 bases, with 6 bases remaining between them. The germline V gene encodes CDR1 MNHEY and CDR2 SVGEGT. The CDR3 runs to 11 residues.

In DNA, the CDR3 is TGTGCCAGCAGCTTCCGGGGGACGAACACTGAAGCTTTCTTT. Protein product: CASSFRGTNTEAFF. This chain joins TRBV11-3 and TRBJ1-1; maybe TRBD1 (5 bases). The germline gives CDR1 SGHNT, CDR2 YENEEA. The CDR3 extends over 14 amino acids. Trimming removed 3 bases from V and 1 base from J, with 9 bases in between.

V gene TRBV6-5 combines with J gene TRBJ1-2; 9 nucleotides match TRBD1. This CDR3 is 14 amino acids long. Trimming cost V 5 bases and J 3 bases; bases outside gene matches: 4. Germline V gene sequence: CDR1 MNHEY, CDR2 SVGAGI. CDR3 sequence (DNA): TGTGCCAGCAGTATCCGGGACAGGGACTATGGCTACACCTTC. Translating it yields CASSIRDRDYGYTF.

This chain links TRBV12-3 or TRBV12-4 with TRBJ2-1; D call uncertain. V was cut by 3 bases and J by 9 bases, with 12 bases left in between. This CDR3 comprises 13 residues. This CDR3 is CASSFSGSSEQFF. As DNA, the CDR3 is TGTGCCAGCAGTTTTTCGGGTAGCAGTGAGCAGTTCTTC.

The V gene is TRBV28, the J gene TRBJ1-6, with D possibly matching TRBD1 (5 bases). V shed 7 bases and J shed 10 bases, with 17 bases lying between them. From germline, CDR1 is MDHEN and CDR2 SYDVKM. CDR3 length: 14 amino acids. The CDR3 is CASTTGLPGSPLHF. Written as DNA, the CDR3 is TGTGCCAGCACTACGGGACTGCCAGGGTCACCCCTCCACTTT.

This chain connects TRBV6-5 to TRBJ2-1, with D perhaps TRBD2 (6 bases). The ends were cut back, 0 bases at V and 4 bases at J, with 10 bases in the middle. This CDR3 spans 15 amino acids. Germline CDR1 MNHEY, CDR2 SVGAGI. The CDR3 loop reads CASSYSAGYYNEQFF. In DNA, the CDR3 is TGTGCCAGCAGTTACTCTGCGGGATATTACAATGAGCAGTTCTTC.

CDR3 amino acids: CASSSGPGYTF. CDR3 sequence (DNA): TGTGCCAGCAGCTCGGGCCCTGGCTACACCTTC. The V and J genes are TRBV9 and TRBJ1-2; D is ambiguous. Germline CDR1 reads SGDLS; CDR2 reads YYNGEE. The length of the CDR3 is 11 residues. Trimming pared 4 bases from V and 7 bases from J, leaving 8 bases between. Full variable domain (rest looked up from reference TRBV9 and TRBJ1-2): DSGVTQTPKHLITATGQRVTLRCSPRSGDLSVYWYQQSLDQGLQFLIQYYNGEERAKGNILERFSAQQFPDLHSELNLSSLELGDSALYFCASSSGPGYTFGSGTRLTVV.

The chain has TRBV5-1 and TRBJ2-1; 8 bases are shared with TRBD1. Germline V gene lookup returns CDR1 SGHRS and CDR2 YFSETQ. The CDR3 contains 17 residues. V lost 2 bases and J lost 4; bases outside the gene matches: 11. The CDR3, as DNA: TGCGCCAGCAGCTTAATGCCCCAGGGGGCGGGTTACAATGAGCAGTTCTTC. It is translated as CASSLMPQGAGYNEQFF.

This rearrangement joins TRBV24-1 to TRBJ1-2; D is perhaps TRBD1 (5 bases). V gave up 12 bases and J gave up 3 bases, with 19 bases separating them. Per germline, CDR1 KGHDR and CDR2 SFDVKD. CDR3 size: 14 residues. CDR3 sequence: CAPPMGTEHYGYTF. DNA for the CDR3: TGTGCCCCCCCGATGGGGACGGAACACTATGGCTACACCTTC.

This clone was seen more than once but under ten times. The chain is built from TRBV27 and TRBJ1-4; unclear D gene. V lost 3 bases and J lost 7, with 3 bases in between. The CDR3 runs 11 residues. The germline V gene encodes CDR1 MNHEY and CDR2 SMNVEV (reference sequence). CDR3: CASSFGEKLFF. The CDR3 region has the DNA TGTGCCAGCAGTTTCGGTGAAAAACTGTTTTTT.

This clone appeared once. V gene TRBV15 combines with J gene TRBJ1-2; D is possibly TRBD1 (5 bases). The V and J ends lost 1 base and 3 bases respectively, with 9 bases between them. Germline CDR1 LNHNV, CDR2 YYDKDF (reference sequence). CDR3 length: 14 residues. The CDR3 region has the DNA TGTGCCACCAGCAGAGGCGGGGGACACTATGGCTACACCTTC. Amino acid sequence: CATSRGGGHYGYTF.

The rearrangement links TRBV24-1 to TRBJ2-6, with no clear D. V lost 3 bases and J 4 bases, leaving 3 bases between the germline ends. The CDR3 runs 13 residues. Germline V CDR1 and CDR2: KGHDR, SFDVKD. The CDR3 is CATSDTGANVLTF. The CDR3 nucleotides are TGTGCCACCAGTGATACCGGGGCCAACGTCCTGACTTTC.

V gene TRBV7-2 combines with J gene TRBJ2-1, with 14 positions matching TRBD2. The germline CDR1 and CDR2 sequences are SGHTA and FQGNSA. This CDR3 is 16 amino acids long. V shed 1 base, J shed 9 bases, and the junction held 5 bases outside the gene matches. Here the CDR3 DNA reads TGTGCCAGCAGCTTAGAGAGGGGACTAGCGGGAGTTGAGCAGTTCTTC. This gives the protein CASSLERGLAGVEQFF. Combining the CDR3 with reference TRBV7-2 and TRBJ2-1 gives the whole variable domain GAGVSQSPSNKVTEKGKDVELRCDPISGHTALYWYRQSLGQGLEFLIYFQGNSAPDKSGLPSDRFSAERTGGSVSTLTIQRTQQEDSAVYLCASSLERGLAGVEQFFGPGTRLTVL.

This clone came up once. The chain carries TRBV6-4 and TRBJ2-1; tentatively, D is TRBD1 (5 bases). The CDR3 covers 17 residues. V was clipped by 6 bases and J by 0 bases, with 18 bases between them. Germline loops: CDR1 MRHNA, CDR2 SNTAGT. CDR3 in DNA: TGTGCCAGCAGAGACCGACAGATCTACCTCTCCTACAATGAGCAGTTCTTC. Translating gives CASRDRQIYLSYNEQFF.

J is TRBJ1-5 and V is TRBV7-2; the D gene is possibly TRBD1 (5 bases). V dropped 1 base and J dropped 1 base, with 11 bases sitting between them. Germline V gene sequence: CDR1 SGHTA, CDR2 FQGNSA. The CDR3 covers 16 residues. The CDR3 reads CASSLDGRTSNQPQHF. The DNA of the CDR3 is TGTGCCAGCAGCTTAGACGGGAGGACAAGCAATCAGCCCCAGCATTTT.

This chain uses TRBV7-4 with TRBJ2-5; 12 positions agree with TRBD1. The CDR3 extends over 19 amino acids. Germline-derived CDR1 and CDR2 are SGHVT and SQSDAQ. V gave up 1 base and J gave up 5 bases; unmatched junction bases: 14. This CDR3 reads CASSLGGTGGAGGIETQYF. Here the CDR3 DNA reads TGTGCCAGCAGCTTAGGAGGGACAGGGGGCGCAGGTGGTATTGAGACCCAGTACTTC.

With respect to this clone: The junction and the germline gene differ at one end; a read error may be behind it. This chain links TRBV7-7 with TRBJ2-3; 8 positions agree with TRBD2. CDR3 length: 14 residues. The germline V gene encodes CDR1 SSHAT and CDR2 FNYEAQ (reference sequence). As DNA, the CDR3 is TGTGCTAGCAGCGTGAGCACTAGCGGAGGGACGCAGTATTTT. Translating it yields CASSVSTSGGTQYF.

In the case of this clone: The same CDR3 arises from other DNA sequences in this sample as well. This sequence joins TRBV30 and TRBJ2-3; D unresolved. The CDR3 is 11 residues long. Germline-derived CDR1 and CDR2 are GTSNPN and SVGIG (reference sequence). The germline V and J ends were trimmed by 0 bases and 5 bases, with 3 bases remaining between them. CDR3 nucleotide sequence: TGTGCCTGGAGTGTATTAGATACGCAGTATTTT. Translating it yields CAWSVLDTQYF. Looking up the rest from reference TRBV30 and TRBJ2-3 gives the full variable domain: SQTIHQWPATLVQPVGSPLSLECTVEGTSNPNLYWYRQAAGRGLQLLFYSVGIGQISSEVPQNLSASRPQDRQFILSSKKLLLSDSGFYLCAWSVLDTQYFGPGTRLTVL.

V usage is TRBV19 and J usage is TRBJ2-2; D not certain. This CDR3 region has 14 residues. Germline loops: CDR1 LNHDA, CDR2 SQIVND (reference sequence). V dropped 3 bases and J dropped 2 bases, with 7 bases sitting between them. The CDR3 sequence is CASSMSDNTGELFF. CDR3 DNA sequence: TGTGCCAGTAGTATGAGCGATAACACCGGGGAGCTGTTTTTT.

The chain links TRBV7-8 to TRBJ2-1, with 8 bases fitting TRBD2. Germline-derived CDR1 and CDR2 are SGHVS and FQNEAQ. The CDR3 totals 17 residues. The V and J ends lost 8 bases and 5 bases, in that order; junction bases with no gene match: 17. CDR3 in amino acids: CASRPLQSSGLHNEQFF. In DNA, the CDR3 is TGTGCCAGCCGACCACTCCAATCTAGCGGGTTACACAATGAGCAGTTCTTC.

V usage is TRBV15 and J usage is TRBJ1-5; D ambiguous. This CDR3 has 12 residues. The germline V gene encodes CDR1 LNHNV and CDR2 YYDKDF (reference sequence). The germline V and J ends were trimmed by 9 bases and 2 bases, with 8 bases remaining between them. The CDR3 coding sequence is TGTGCCACGGGGAAGGGCAATCAGCCCCAGCATTTT. This sequence encodes CATGKGNQPQHF.